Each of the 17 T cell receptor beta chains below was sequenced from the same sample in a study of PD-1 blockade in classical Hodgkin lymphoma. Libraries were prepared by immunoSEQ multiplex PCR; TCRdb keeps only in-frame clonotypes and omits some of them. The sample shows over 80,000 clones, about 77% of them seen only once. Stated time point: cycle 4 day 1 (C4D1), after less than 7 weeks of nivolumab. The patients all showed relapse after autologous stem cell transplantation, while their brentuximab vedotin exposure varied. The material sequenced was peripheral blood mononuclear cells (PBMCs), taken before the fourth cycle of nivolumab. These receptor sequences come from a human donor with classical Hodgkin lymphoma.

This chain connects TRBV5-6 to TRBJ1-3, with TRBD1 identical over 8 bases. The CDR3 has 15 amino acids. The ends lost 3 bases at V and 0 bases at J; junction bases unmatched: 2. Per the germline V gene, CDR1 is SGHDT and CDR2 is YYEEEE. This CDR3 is CASSWGTGSGNTIYF. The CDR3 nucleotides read TGTGCCAGCAGCTGGGGGACAGGCTCTGGAAACACCATATATTTT.

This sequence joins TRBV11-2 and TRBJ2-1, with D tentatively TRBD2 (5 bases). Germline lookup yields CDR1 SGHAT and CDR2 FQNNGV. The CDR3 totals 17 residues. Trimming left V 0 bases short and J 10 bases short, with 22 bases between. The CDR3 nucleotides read TGTGCCAGCAGCTTAGAAGGTTGGGGAGTATTAGTGGACGAGCAGTTCTTC. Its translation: CASSLEGWGVLVDEQFF.

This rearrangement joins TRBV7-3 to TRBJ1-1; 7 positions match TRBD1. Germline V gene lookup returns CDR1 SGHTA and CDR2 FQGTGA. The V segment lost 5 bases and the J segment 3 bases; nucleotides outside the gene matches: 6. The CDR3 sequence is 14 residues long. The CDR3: CASSPGDSYTEAFF. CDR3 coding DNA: TGTGCCAGCAGCCCCGGGGACAGTTACACTGAAGCTTTCTTT. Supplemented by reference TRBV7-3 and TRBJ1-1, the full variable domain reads GAGVSQTPSNKVTEKGKYVELRCDPISGHTALYWYRQSLGQGPEFLIYFQGTGAADDSGLPNDRFFAVRPEGSVSTLKIQRTERGDSAVYLCASSPGDSYTEAFFGQGTRLTVV.

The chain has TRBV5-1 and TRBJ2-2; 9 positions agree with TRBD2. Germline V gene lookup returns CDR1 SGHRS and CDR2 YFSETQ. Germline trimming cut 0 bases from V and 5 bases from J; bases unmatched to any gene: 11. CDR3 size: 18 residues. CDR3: CASSLVAGGPRDTGELFF. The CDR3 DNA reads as TGCGCCAGCAGCTTGGTTGCGGGGGGGCCCCGTGATACCGGGGAGCTGTTTTTT.

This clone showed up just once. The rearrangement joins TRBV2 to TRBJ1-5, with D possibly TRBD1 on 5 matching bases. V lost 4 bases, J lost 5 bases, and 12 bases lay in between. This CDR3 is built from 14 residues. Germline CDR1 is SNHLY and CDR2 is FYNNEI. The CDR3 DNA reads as TGTGCCAGCAGTGGTCCACAGGAGGATCAGCCCCAGCATTTT. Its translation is CASSGPQEDQPQHF.

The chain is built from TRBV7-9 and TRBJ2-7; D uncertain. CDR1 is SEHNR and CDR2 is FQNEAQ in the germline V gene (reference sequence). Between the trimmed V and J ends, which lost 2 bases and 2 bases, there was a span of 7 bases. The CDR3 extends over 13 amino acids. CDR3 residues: CASSLISAYEQYF. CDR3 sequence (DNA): TGTGCCAGCAGCTTAATTTCGGCCTACGAGCAGTACTTC.

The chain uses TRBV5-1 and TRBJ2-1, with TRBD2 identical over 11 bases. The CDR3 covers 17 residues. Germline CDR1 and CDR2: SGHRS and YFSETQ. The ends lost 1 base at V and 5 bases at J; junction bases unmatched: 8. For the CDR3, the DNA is TGCGCCAGCAGCTTGTTTGGTGTACTAGCGGGGGACAATGAGCAGTTCTTC. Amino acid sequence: CASSLFGVLAGDNEQFF. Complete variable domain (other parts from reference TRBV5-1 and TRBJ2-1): KAGVTQTPRYLIKTRGQQVTLSCSPISGHRSVSWYQQTPGQGLQFLFEYFSETQRNKGNFPGRFSGRQFSNSRSEMNVSTLELGDSALYLCASSLFGVLAGDNEQFFGPGTRLTVL.

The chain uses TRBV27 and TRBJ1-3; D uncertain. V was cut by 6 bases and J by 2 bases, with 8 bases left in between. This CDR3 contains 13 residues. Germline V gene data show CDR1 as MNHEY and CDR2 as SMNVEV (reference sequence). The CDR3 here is CASSPTPGNTIYF. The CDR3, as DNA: TGTGCCAGCAGCCCGACCCCTGGAAACACCATATATTTT.

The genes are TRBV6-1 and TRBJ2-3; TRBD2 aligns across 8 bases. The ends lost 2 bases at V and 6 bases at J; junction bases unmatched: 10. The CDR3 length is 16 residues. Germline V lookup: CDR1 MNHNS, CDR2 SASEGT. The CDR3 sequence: CASSEIAGLVTDTQYF. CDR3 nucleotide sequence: TGTGCCAGCAGTGAAATAGCGGGGCTAGTAACTGATACGCAGTATTTT.

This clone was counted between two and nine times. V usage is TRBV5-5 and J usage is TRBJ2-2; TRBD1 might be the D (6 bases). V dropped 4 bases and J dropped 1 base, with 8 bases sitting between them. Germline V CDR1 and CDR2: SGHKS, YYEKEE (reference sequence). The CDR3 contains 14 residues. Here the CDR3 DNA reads TGTGCCAGCAGCCCGGGACAGAACACCGGGGAGCTGTTTTTT. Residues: CASSPGQNTGELFF. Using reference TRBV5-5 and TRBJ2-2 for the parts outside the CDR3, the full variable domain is DAGVTQSPTHLIKTRGQQVTLRCSPISGHKSVSWYQQVLGQGPQFIFQYYEKEERGRGNFPDRFSARQFPNYSSELNVNALLLGDSALYLCASSPGQNTGELFFGEGSRLTVL.

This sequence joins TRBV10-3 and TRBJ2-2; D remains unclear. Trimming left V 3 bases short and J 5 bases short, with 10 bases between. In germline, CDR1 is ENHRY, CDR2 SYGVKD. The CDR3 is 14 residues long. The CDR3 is CAISDLPGTGELFF. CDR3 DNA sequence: TGTGCCATCAGTGATCTTCCAGGAACCGGGGAGCTGTTTTTT.

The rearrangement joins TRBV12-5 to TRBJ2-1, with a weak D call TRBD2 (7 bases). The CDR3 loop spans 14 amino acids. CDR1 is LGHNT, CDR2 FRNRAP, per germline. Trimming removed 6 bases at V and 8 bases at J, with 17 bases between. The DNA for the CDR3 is TGTGCTAGTGGACCAATGGGGGGGCAGGATGAGCAGTTCTTC. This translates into CASGPMGGQDEQFF.

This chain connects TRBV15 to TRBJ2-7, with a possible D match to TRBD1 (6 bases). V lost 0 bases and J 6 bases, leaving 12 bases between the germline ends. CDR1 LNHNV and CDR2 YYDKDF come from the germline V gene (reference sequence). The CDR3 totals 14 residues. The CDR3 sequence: CATSRDAGEGEQYF. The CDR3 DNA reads TGTGCCACCAGCAGAGATGCAGGGGAAGGCGAGCAGTACTTC.

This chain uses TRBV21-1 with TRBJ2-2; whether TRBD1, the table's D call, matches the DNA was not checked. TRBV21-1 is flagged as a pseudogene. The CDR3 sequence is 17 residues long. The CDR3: CASSKTGAITNTGELFF. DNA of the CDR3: TGTGCCAGCAGCAAGACAGGGGCGATTACGAACACCGGGGAGCTGTTTTTT.

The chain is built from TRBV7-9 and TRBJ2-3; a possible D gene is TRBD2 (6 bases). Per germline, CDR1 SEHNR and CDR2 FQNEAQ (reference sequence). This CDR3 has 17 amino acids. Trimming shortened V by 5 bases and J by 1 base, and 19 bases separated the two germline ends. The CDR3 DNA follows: TGTGCCAGCAGCACTACTATAGGGGCGGGGCGCACAGATACGCAGTATTTT. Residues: CASSTTIGAGRTDTQYF.

CDR3 residues: CASSPRDTEAFF. CDR3 nucleotides: TGTGCCAGCTCACCACGGGACACTGAAGCTTTCTTT. The chain joins TRBV18 to TRBJ1-1; no definite D call. The CDR3 consists of 12 residues. V was clipped by 1 base and J by 3 bases, with 3 bases between them. Germline assignment: CDR1 KGHSH and CDR2 LQKENI. Filled out from reference TRBV18 and TRBJ1-1, the complete variable domain reads NAGVMQNPRHLVRRRGQEARLRCSPMKGHSHVYWYRQLPEEGLKFMVYLQKENIIDESGMPKERFSAEFPKEGPSILRIQQVVRGDSAAYFCASSPRDTEAFFGQGTRLTVV.

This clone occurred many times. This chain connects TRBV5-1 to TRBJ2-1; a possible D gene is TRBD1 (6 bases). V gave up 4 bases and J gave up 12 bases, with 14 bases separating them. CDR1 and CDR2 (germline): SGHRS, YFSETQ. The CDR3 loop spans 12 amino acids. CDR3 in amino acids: CASSDPGTPQFF. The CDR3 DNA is TGCGCCAGCAGCGATCCCGGGACACCGCAGTTCTTC.